Each of the 8 T cell receptor beta chains below was sequenced from the same sample in a study of read filtering for tumor transcriptome and immune sequencing. Molecular barcoded adaptors covering alpha/delta and beta/gamma chains were used on 400 to 450 ng RNA. TCRdb re-analysed the reads in MiXCR, keeping a single row per CDR3 protein. The sample lists over 80,000 distinct CDR3 sequences; 12% were seen once. Sequencing input: a population of CD138-negative cells sorted from bone marrow. These TCRs come from a donor at least 40 years old with multiple myeloma.

This clonotype came up many times. The chain carries TRBV6-2 or TRBV6-3 and TRBJ2-3; 8 nucleotides match TRBD2. From germline, CDR1 is MNHEY and CDR2 SVGEGT. With 9 bases clipped from V and 0 bases from J, the junction kept 5 bases outside the gene matches. This CDR3 region has 14 residues. CDR3 sequence reads: CASKAGVSTDTQYF. The CDR3 DNA reads TGTGCCAGTAAAGCGGGAGTTAGCACAGATACGCAGTATTTT.

Notes on this clonotype: A much larger clone lies a single base off, so this may be a read error. The rearrangement links TRBV6-6 to TRBJ1-3; D not resolved. The germline CDR1 and CDR2 sequences are MNHNY and SVGAGI (reference sequence). The length of the CDR3 is 15 residues. The CDR3 spells CASSWDFLSGNIIYF. Here the CDR3 DNA reads TGTGCCAGCAGTTGGGATTTCCTCTCTGGAAACATCATATATTTT.

This clonotype was seen ten or more times. The J gene is TRBJ2-3, the V gene TRBV20-1, with 13 bases fitting TRBD2. Germline trimming cut 5 bases from V and 3 bases from J; bases unmatched to any gene: 2. The CDR3 loop spans 14 amino acids. Germline-derived CDR1 and CDR2 are DFQATT and SNEGSKA (reference sequence). Here the CDR3 reads CSAQTSGRTDTQYF. The CDR3 DNA sequence: TGCAGTGCTCAGACTAGCGGGAGGACAGATACGCAGTATTTT.

This clonotype showed up just a few times. A much bigger clone sits one base away, suggesting this may be a read error. The chain recombines TRBV20-1 with TRBJ2-7; 7 nucleotides agree with TRBD2. This CDR3 has 15 residues. In germline, CDR1 is DFQATT, CDR2 SNEGSKA (reference sequence). The CDR3 nucleotides are TGCAGTGCTAGCCTTCCCCTAGCGGAGTTCTACGGGCAGTACTTC. Residues: CSASLPLAEFYGQYF.

This clonotype was recorded at least ten times. The chain uses TRBV15 and TRBJ1-2; tentatively, D is TRBD1 (5 bases). Trimming removed 0 bases at V and 5 bases at J, with 22 bases between. CDR1 is LNHNV, CDR2 YYDKDF, per germline (reference sequence). There are 18 residues in the CDR3. In DNA form, the CDR3 reads TGTGCCACCAGCAGAGAAATTGGGACCGCCGCTTCTCAGTATGGCTACACCTTC. It is translated as CATSREIGTAASQYGYTF.

The table lists this clonotype with many counts. The chain joins TRBV10-1 to TRBJ2-7; 9 bases are shared with TRBD1. J lost 3 bases, V lost 0 bases, and 6 bases had no gene match. In germline, CDR1 is WNHNN, CDR2 SYGVQD (reference sequence). This CDR3 has 16 amino acids. The CDR3 DNA sequence: TGCGCCAGCAGTGAGTCGGGGGACAGGGAATTCTACGAGCAGTACTTC. Its protein is CASSESGDREFYEQYF.

This clonotype was observed at least ten times. V gene TRBV6-6 combines with J gene TRBJ2-3; 10 bases line up with TRBD2. Per germline, CDR1 MNHNY and CDR2 SVGAGI (reference sequence). The ends lost 7 bases at V and 3 bases at J; junction bases unmatched: 7. The CDR3 runs 15 residues. The CDR3 DNA is TGTGCCAGCATCCCAGCGGGAGGGATGACAGATACGCAGTATTTT. Translating it yields CASIPAGGMTDTQYF.

This clonotype was seen at least ten times. This chain connects TRBV7-8 to TRBJ2-5, with D tentatively TRBD1 or TRBD2 (5 bases each). This CDR3 is built from 15 residues. Trimming left V 0 bases short and J 2 bases short, with 10 bases between. Germline V CDR1 and CDR2: SGHVS, FQNEAQ. DNA of the CDR3: TGTGCCAGCAGCTTAGCGGGACCCGGACAAGAGACCCAGTACTTC. Its protein product is CASSLAGPGQETQYF.